This T cell receptor beta chain was sequenced for a study of CXCR3-negative and CXCR3-positive naive CD8 T cells (dated by TCRdb to about 2019). Regarding the complete study: In total, 120 million to 150 million TRB reads were obtained, corresponding to roughly 1.5 +/- 0.3 million reads per library. The diversity and physicochemical repertoire analyses included roughly ten donors pooled from two independent experiments. The TRBV-TRBJ cluster analysis covered naive subsets from roughly five donors and memory cells from 3 donors.

As concerns this clonotype: Its antigen is unknown.

Sequencing took place on a NextSeq 550. The Human TCR Profiling Kit (MiLaboratory) was used to make UMI-labeled 5' RACE TRB cDNA libraries. cDNA synthesis used the entire amount of extracted RNA, and PCR amplification then used the entire amount of cDNA produced. The libraries were made side by side, with each library going through the same number of PCR cycles. The paper's processing steps were these. MIGEC and MiXCR extracted about 48,000 +/- 9,800 unique UMI-labeled TRB cDNA molecules per library, requiring at least two reads per UMI. Each library averaged 40,000 +/- 10,000 functional in-frame TRB CDR3 nucleotide clonotypes without stop codons. After downsampling to 5000 UMI-labeled TRB molecules per sample, diversity metrics, including normalized Shannon-Wiener and Chao1, were computed in VDJtools. For the central five CDR3 residues, VDJtools calculated physicochemical properties weighted by clonotype size, namely interaction energy, strength, volume and Kidera factor 4. Each CDR3 protein sequence appears as one entry after TCRdb reprocessed the reads, and no DNA is included. The V and J calls come from TCRdb's annotation, not from the publication. The sample's own table lists roughly 28,000 distinct CDR3 sequences. The ten largest account for about a tenth of the sample.

Each CD8+ T cell subset was flow-sorted in triplicate, and some 300,000 cells per subset were placed directly into RLT lysis buffer. Peripheral blood mononuclear cells were isolated from buffy coats using standard density gradient centrifugation. An RNeasy Mini Kit was used to extract total RNA from the sorted cells. Overall results and qualifications from the work: Freshly isolated PBMCs were used for most assays because CXCR3 expression partially decreased after cryopreservation. Because surface CD5, which is linked to self-reactivity in mice, was comparable between the naive subsets, TCR interaction strength was also inferred from the physicochemical properties of TRB CDR3s. Both naive subsets had comparably high repertoire diversity, while memory CD8+ T cells had much lower repertoire diversity. TRBV-TRBJ usage was similar between naive CXCR3-negative and CXCR3-positive cells from the same donor, while memory cells showed distinct patterns.

The germline V gene provides CDR1 SQVTM and CDR2 ANQGSEA. The CDR3 sequence holds 13 residues, the cysteine and phenylalanine included. No coding sequence is recorded. The sample consisted of memory CD8+ T cells from blood. The sample's cell subset or site label, decoded: conventional CD8+ memory T cells (TMEM), sorted as controls. The rearrangement combines TRBV29-1 with TRBJ2-7; the D gene TCRdb calls, TRBD1, cannot be checked with no DNA. The receptor comes from a human donor in good health. Some clones in this sample may be carry-over from other donors' samples. The CDR3 reads as follows: CSARQGVFDEQYF.